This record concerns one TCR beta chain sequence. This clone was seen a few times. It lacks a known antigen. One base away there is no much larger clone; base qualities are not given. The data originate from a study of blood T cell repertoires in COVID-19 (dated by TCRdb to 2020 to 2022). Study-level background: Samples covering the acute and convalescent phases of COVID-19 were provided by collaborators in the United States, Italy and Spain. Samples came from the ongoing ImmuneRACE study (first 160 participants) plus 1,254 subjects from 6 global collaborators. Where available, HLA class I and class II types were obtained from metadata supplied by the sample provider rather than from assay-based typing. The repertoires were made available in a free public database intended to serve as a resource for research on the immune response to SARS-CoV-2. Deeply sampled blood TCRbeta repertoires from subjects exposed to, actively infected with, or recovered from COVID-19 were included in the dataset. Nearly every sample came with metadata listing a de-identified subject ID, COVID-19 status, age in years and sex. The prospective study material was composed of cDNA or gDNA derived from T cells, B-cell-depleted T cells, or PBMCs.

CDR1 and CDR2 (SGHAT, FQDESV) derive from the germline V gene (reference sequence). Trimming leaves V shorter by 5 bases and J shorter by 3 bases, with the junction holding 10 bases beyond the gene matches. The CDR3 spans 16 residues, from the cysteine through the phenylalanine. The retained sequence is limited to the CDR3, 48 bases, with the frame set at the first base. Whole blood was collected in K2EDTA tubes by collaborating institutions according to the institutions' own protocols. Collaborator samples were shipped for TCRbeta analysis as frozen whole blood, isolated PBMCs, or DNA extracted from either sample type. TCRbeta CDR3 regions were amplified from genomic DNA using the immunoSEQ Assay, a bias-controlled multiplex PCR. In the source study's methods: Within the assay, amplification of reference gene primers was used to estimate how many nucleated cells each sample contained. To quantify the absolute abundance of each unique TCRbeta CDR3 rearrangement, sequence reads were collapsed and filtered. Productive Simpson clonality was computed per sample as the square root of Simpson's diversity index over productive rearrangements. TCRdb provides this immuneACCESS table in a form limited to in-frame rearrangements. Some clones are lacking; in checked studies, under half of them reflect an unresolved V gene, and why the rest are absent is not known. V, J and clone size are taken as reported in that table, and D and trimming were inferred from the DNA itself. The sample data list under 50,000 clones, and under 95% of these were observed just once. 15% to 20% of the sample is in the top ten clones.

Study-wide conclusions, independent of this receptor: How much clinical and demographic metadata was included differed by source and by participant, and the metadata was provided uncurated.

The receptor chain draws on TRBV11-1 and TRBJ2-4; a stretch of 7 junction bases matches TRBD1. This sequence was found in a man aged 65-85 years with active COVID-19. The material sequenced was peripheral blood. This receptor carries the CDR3 CASSPAGGRGKNIQYF. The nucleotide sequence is TGTGCCAGCAGCCCAGCAGGGGGTAGGGGCAAAAACATTCAGTACTTC. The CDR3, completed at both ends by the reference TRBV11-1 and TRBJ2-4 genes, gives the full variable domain EAEVAQSPRYKITEKSQAVAFWCDPISGHATLYWYRQILGQGPELLVQFQDESVVDDSQLPKDRFSAERLKGVDSTLKIQPAELGDSAMYLCASSPAGGRGKNIQYFGAGTRLSVL.